These 7 T cell receptor beta chains were all obtained from the same sample, sequenced in a study of technical replicates of blood from a handful of donors. Libraries were prepared by immunoSEQ multiplex PCR; TCRdb keeps only in-frame clonotypes and omits some of them. The repertoire holds tens of thousands of clones, with about 90% as singletons. Sequencing input: T cells isolated from PBMCs. These receptors were taken from a human donor in good health.

This rearrangement joins TRBV6-5 to TRBJ1-4; 7 bases match TRBD1. This CDR3 has 14 amino acids. The junction had 7 bases not matched to a gene; V was cut back by 4 bases and J by 8 bases. From germline, CDR1 is MNHEY and CDR2 SVGAGI. The CDR3: CASSSSGGREKLFF. In nucleotides, the CDR3 is TGTGCCAGCAGTTCGTCAGGGGGGAGGGAAAAACTGTTTTTT.

The CDR3, as DNA: TGTGCCAGCAGCTTCTCGGTGGAAGAGACCCAGTACTTC. This sequence encodes CASSFSVEETQYF. The rearrangement links TRBV5-4 to TRBJ2-5, with no clear D. CDR1 and CDR2 from the germline V gene are SGHNT and YYREEE (reference sequence). The CDR3 covers 13 residues. V lost 2 bases and J 3 bases, leaving 8 bases between the germline ends.

The chain recombines TRBV4-1 with TRBJ1-4; D remains ambiguous. The CDR3 spans 15 residues. The V gene lost 7 bases and the J gene lost 3 bases, with 15 bases spanning the gap. Per germline, CDR1 MGHRA and CDR2 YSYEKL. The CDR3 DNA follows: TGCGCCAGCACCAGAAGTGGAGTGGCTAATGAAAAACTGTTTTTT. It yields the protein CASTRSGVANEKLFF.

The chain has TRBV6-1 and TRBJ2-7, with a tentative D call TRBD2 (7 bases). Germline loops: CDR1 MNHNS, CDR2 SASEGT. This CDR3 has 16 residues. V was cut by 0 bases and J by 13 bases, with 25 bases left in between. CDR3 sequence (DNA): TGTGCCAGCAGTGAAGCAGGACTAGTGGGGGCGGTAGGCCACTACTTC. Its translation: CASSEAGLVGAVGHYF.

The chain joins TRBV29-1 to TRBJ2-1, with 9 bases aligning to TRBD2. J gave up 2 bases and V 7 bases, and 12 bases lay outside the gene matches. Germline-derived CDR1 and CDR2 are SQVTM and ANQGSEA. The CDR3 spans 16 residues. The CDR3 here is CSARLRREGPYNEQFF. CDR3 nucleotides: TGCAGCGCCCGACTCAGGCGGGAGGGCCCCTACAATGAGCAGTTCTTC.

This chain uses TRBV7-8 with TRBJ1-2; TRBD1 matches at 8 bases. The CDR3 has 15 residues. Losses at the gene ends were 5 bases for V and 10 bases for J; bases not matched to a gene: 15. CDR1 is SGHVS, CDR2 FQNEAQ, per germline. In nucleotides, the CDR3 is TGTGCCAGCAGCCCGACGGCGCGGACAGGGATAGACTACACCTTC. This codes for CASSPTARTGIDYTF.

The rearrangement joins TRBV7-6 to TRBJ1-3; D unclear. The CDR3 has 15 residues. V gave up 1 base and J gave up 4 bases, with 11 bases separating them. Germline-derived CDR1 and CDR2 are SGHVS and FNYEAQ. CDR3: CASSLGPVSGNTIYF. CDR3 bases: TGTGCCAGCAGCTTAGGCCCGGTATCGGGAAACACCATATATTTT.